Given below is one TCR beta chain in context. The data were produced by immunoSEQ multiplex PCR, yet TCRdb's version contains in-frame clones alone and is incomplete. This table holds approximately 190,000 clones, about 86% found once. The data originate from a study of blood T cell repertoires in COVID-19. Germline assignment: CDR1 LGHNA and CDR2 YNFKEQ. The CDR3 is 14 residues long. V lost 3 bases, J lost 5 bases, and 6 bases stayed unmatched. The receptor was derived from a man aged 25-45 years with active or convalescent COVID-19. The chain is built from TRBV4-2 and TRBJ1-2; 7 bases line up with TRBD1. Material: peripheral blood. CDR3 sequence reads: CASSQENRGYGYTF. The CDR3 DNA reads TGTGCCAGCAGCCAGGAGAACAGGGGTTATGGCTACACCTTC.